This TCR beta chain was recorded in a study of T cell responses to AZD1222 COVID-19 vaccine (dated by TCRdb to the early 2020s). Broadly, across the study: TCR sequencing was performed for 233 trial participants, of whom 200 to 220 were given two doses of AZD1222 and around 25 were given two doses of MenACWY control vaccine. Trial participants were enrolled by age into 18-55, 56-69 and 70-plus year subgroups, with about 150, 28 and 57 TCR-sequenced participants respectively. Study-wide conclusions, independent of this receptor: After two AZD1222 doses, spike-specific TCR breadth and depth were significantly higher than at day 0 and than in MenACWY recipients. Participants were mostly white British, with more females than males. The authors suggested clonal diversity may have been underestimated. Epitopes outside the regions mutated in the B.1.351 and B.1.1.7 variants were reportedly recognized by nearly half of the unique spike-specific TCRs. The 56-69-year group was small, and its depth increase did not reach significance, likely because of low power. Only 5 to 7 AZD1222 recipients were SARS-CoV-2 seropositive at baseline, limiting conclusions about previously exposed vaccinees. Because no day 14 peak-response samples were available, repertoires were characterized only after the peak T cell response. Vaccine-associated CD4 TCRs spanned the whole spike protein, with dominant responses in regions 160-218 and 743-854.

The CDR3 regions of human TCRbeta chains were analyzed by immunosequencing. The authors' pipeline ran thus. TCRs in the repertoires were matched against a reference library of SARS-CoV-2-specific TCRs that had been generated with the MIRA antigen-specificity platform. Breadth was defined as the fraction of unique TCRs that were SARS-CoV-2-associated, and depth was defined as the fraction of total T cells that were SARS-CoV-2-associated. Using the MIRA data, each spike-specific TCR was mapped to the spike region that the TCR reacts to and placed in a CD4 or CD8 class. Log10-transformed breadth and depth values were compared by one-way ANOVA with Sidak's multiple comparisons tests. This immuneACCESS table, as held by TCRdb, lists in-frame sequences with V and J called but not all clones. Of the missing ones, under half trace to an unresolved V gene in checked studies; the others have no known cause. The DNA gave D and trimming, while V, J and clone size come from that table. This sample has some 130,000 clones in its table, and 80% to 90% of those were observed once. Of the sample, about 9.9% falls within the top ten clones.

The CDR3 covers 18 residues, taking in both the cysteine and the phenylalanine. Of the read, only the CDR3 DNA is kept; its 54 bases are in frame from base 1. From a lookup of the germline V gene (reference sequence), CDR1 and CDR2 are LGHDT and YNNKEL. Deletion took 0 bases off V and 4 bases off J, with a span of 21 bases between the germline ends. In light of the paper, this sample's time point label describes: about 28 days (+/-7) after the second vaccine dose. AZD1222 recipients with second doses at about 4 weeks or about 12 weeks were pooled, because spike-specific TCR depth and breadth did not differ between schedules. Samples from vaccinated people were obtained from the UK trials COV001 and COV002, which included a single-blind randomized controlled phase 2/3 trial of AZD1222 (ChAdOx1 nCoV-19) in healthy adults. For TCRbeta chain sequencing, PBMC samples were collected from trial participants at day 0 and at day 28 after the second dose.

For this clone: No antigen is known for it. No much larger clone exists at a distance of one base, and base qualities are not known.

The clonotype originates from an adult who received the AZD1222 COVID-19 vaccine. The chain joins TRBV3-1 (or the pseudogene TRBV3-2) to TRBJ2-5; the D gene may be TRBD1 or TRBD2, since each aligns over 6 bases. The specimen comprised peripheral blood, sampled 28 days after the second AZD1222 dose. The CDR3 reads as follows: CASSQELGGPYLRETQYF. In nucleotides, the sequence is TGTGCCAGCAGCCAAGAGTTAGGGGGGCCATATCTTAGAGAGACCCAGTACTTC.